Listed here are 24 T cell receptor beta chains from one sample, sequenced in a study of blood T cell repertoires in COVID-19. Some clones are missing from TCRdb's copy, which holds only in-frame ones; the method was immunoSEQ multiplex PCR. The sample consists of 100,000 to 150,000 clones, around 85% of them appearing once. The sample consisted of peripheral blood. Every receptor here comes from a man aged 55 to 70 with acute or convalescent COVID-19.

The rearrangement links TRBV5-4 to TRBJ2-2, with D maybe TRBD1 (6 bases). The CDR3 runs 16 residues. Germline V gene lookup returns CDR1 SGHNT and CDR2 YYREEE (reference sequence). V was cut by 0 bases and J by 2 bases, with 11 bases left in between. The CDR3 loop is CASSLDGQTNTGELFF. The CDR3 DNA is TGTGCCAGCAGCTTGGATGGACAGACCAACACCGGGGAGCTGTTTTTT. Drawing the rest from reference TRBV5-4 and TRBJ2-2, the complete variable domain is ETGVTQSPTHLIKTRGQQVTLRCSSQSGHNTVSWYQQALGQGPQFIFQYYREEENGRGNFPPRFSGLQFPNYSSELNVNALELDDSALYLCASSLDGQTNTGELFFGEGSRLTVL.

The chain joins TRBV6-6 to TRBJ2-2; a possible D gene is TRBD2 (5 bases). The V end lost 6 bases, the J end lost 1 base, and 9 bases lay between the germline ends. Germline CDR1 and CDR2: MNHNY and SVGAGI (reference sequence). The CDR3 contains 14 residues. The CDR3 DNA sequence: TGTGCCAGCAGGGACCGGGAGAACACCGGGGAGCTGTTTTTT. Translated: CASRDRENTGELFF.

This clone has just a few counts. CDR3 residues: CASSLYAGQGAEAFF. Here the CDR3 DNA reads TGTGCCAGCAGTTTATATGCGGGACAGGGGGCTGAAGCTTTCTTT. This sequence joins TRBV27 and TRBJ1-1; 11 bases line up with TRBD1. The V gene end was trimmed by 1 base and the J gene end by 6 bases; junction bases not matched to a gene: 4. From germline, CDR1 is MNHEY and CDR2 SMNVEV (reference sequence). CDR3 size: 15 residues.

CDR3 sequence: CASSFFQTGGNGELFF. For the CDR3, the DNA is TGTGCCAGCAGCTTTTTCCAGACAGGGGGGAACGGGGAGCTGTTTTTT. This chain links TRBV7-9 with TRBJ2-2; 9 bases line up with TRBD1. CDR3 size: 16 residues. Trimming at V came to 3 bases and at J to 7 bases, leaving 9 bases not matched to a gene. The germline gives CDR1 SEHNR, CDR2 FQNEAQ (reference sequence).

DNA for the CDR3: TGTGCCATCAGTGATAGGTCGACGGGAGGGCCCGCGGAGACCCAGTACTTC. Amino acids: CAISDRSTGGPAETQYF. V gene TRBV10-3 combines with J gene TRBJ2-5; 8 bases agree with TRBD2. CDR3 length: 17 amino acids. The germline gives CDR1 ENHRY, CDR2 SYGVKD. Germline trimming cut 3 bases from V and 5 bases from J; bases unmatched to any gene: 14.

V is TRBV4-3 and J is TRBJ2-7, with D possibly being TRBD2 (6 bases). The V gene's germline CDR1 is LGHNA and CDR2 YSLEER. Trimming removed 1 base at V and 1 base at J, with 8 bases between. The CDR3 spans 14 residues. The CDR3 loop is CASSQVGGSYEQYF. In DNA, the CDR3 is TGCGCCAGCAGCCAAGTTGGGGGGTCCTACGAGCAGTACTTC.

This chain joins TRBV4-2 and TRBJ2-4; tentatively, D is TRBD1 (6 bases). This CDR3 contains 16 residues. Germline V lookup: CDR1 LGHNA, CDR2 YNFKEQ. The germline V and J ends were trimmed by 4 bases and 5 bases, with 18 bases remaining between them. This CDR3 is CASSRGRTDGENIQYF. In nucleotides, the CDR3 is TGTGCCAGCAGCCGAGGAAGGACAGACGGGGAAAACATTCAGTACTTC.

The chain has TRBV10-3 and TRBJ1-6; 7 nucleotides line up with TRBD1. Germline CDR1 ENHRY, CDR2 SYGVKD. The CDR3 is 13 amino acids. Unmatched junction bases numbered 2, after V lost 4 bases and J lost 8 bases. DNA for the CDR3: TGTGCCATCAGTGTAGACAGGGATTCACCCCTCCACTTT. Translated: CAISVDRDSPLHF.

The J gene is TRBJ2-3, the V gene TRBV5-4; 7 positions agree with TRBD1. With 3 bases clipped from V and 0 bases from J, the junction kept 4 bases outside the gene matches. The V gene's germline CDR1 is SGHNT and CDR2 YYREEE (reference sequence). The CDR3 extends over 15 amino acids. The CDR3 bases are TGTGCCAGCAGCTACGGACAGGCAAGCACAGATACGCAGTATTTT. This translates into CASSYGQASTDTQYF.

The chain has TRBV19 and TRBJ2-5; tentatively, D is TRBD1 (6 bases). Germline CDR1 is LNHDA and CDR2 is SQIVND (reference sequence). The CDR3 totals 15 residues. With 3 bases removed from V and 1 base from J, the gap between germline ends came to 12 bases. The CDR3 DNA sequence: TGTGCCAGTAGTATTGGGGGCCTCGCCCAAGAGACCCAGTACTTC. It specifies CASSIGGLAQETQYF.

V usage is TRBV5-5 and J usage is TRBJ2-1; TRBD1 aligns across 9 bases. V was clipped by 3 bases and J by 5 bases; unmatched bases: 9. Germline-derived CDR1 and CDR2 are SGHKS and YYEKEE (reference sequence). This CDR3 contains 16 residues. CDR3 residues: CASSSSGTGRHNEQFF. In nucleotides, the CDR3 is TGTGCCAGCAGCTCATCCGGGACAGGGAGGCACAATGAGCAGTTCTTC. Full variable domain (remainder filled in from reference TRBV5-5 and TRBJ2-1): DAGVTQSPTHLIKTRGQQVTLRCSPISGHKSVSWYQQVLGQGPQFIFQYYEKEERGRGNFPDRFSARQFPNYSSELNVNALLLGDSALYLCASSSSGTGRHNEQFFGPGTRLTVL.

This clone was counted only a few times. This chain connects TRBV7-8 to TRBJ2-7; 8 nucleotides align to TRBD1. V was clipped by 4 bases and J by 5 bases; unmatched bases: 1. CDR1 and CDR2 (germline): SGHVS, FQNEAQ. The CDR3 spans 12 residues. The CDR3 sequence: CASSWTGNEQYF. CDR3 in DNA: TGTGCCAGCAGCTGGACAGGGAACGAGCAGTACTTC. Drawing the rest from reference TRBV7-8 and TRBJ2-7, the complete variable domain is GAGVSQSPRYKVAKRGQDVALRCDPISGHVSLFWYQQALGQGPEFLTYFQNEAQLDKSGLPSDRFFAERPEGSVSTLKIQRTQQEDSAVYLCASSWTGNEQYFGPGTRLTVT.

V is TRBV6-5 and J is TRBJ2-7; 7 nucleotides align to TRBD2. V was pared by 6 bases and J by 3 bases, with 11 bases of the junction left unmatched. The CDR3 spans 15 residues. CDR1 and CDR2 (germline): MNHEY, SVGAGI. The CDR3 reads CASRRTVGGDYEQYF. The CDR3 DNA reads TGTGCCAGCAGACGAACCGTGGGGGGGGACTACGAGCAGTACTTC.

The rearrangement joins TRBV28 to TRBJ2-1, with D perhaps matching TRBD1 (6 bases). Germline CDR1 is MDHEN and CDR2 is SYDVKM. This CDR3 is built from 15 residues. Trimming stripped 5 bases from V and 9 bases from J, with 20 bases between. The CDR3 sequence: CASSKPGQNIGEQFF. CDR3 nucleotides: TGTGCCAGCAGTAAACCGGGACAAAATATAGGTGAGCAGTTCTTC.

The chain joins TRBV25-1 to TRBJ1-6; 7 bases are a match to TRBD1. Trimming removed 3 bases from V and 7 bases from J; junction bases left unmatched: 9. Germline assignment: CDR1 MGHDK and CDR2 SYGVNS. This CDR3 spans 16 amino acids. CDR3 nucleotides: TGTGCCAGCAGTGAGCAGGGGGGATCGGGGAATTCACCCCTCCACTTT. It is translated as CASSEQGGSGNSPLHF.

The chain has TRBV11-3 and TRBJ2-1; a possible D gene is TRBD2 (6 bases). The CDR3 contains 13 residues. Germline assignment: CDR1 SGHNT and CDR2 YENEEA. With 3 bases removed from V and 4 bases from J, the gap between germline ends came to 7 bases. This CDR3 is CASSFGGYNEQFF. The CDR3 nucleotides read TGTGCCAGCAGCTTCGGGGGTTACAATGAGCAGTTCTTC. Full variable domain (missing parts from reference TRBV11-3 and TRBJ2-1): EAGVVQSPRYKIIEKKQPVAFWCNPISGHNTLYWYLQNLGQGPELLIRYENEEAVDDSQLPKDRFSAERLKGVDSTLKIQPAELGDSAVYLCASSFGGYNEQFFGPGTRLTVL.

The V and J genes are TRBV7-9 and TRBJ1-5, with a possible D match to TRBD1 (5 bases). The V end was cut by 4 bases, the J end by 9 bases, with 13 bases between. Germline CDR1 is SEHNR and CDR2 is FQNEAQ (reference sequence). The CDR3 consists of 13 residues. CDR3 amino acids: CASSSLAGGPQHF. CDR3 coding DNA: TGTGCCAGCAGCTCCCTTGCGGGGGGGCCCCAGCATTTT.

This rearrangement joins TRBV18 to TRBJ2-1; D unresolved. This CDR3 is 12 amino acids long. The germline gives CDR1 KGHSH, CDR2 LQKENI. V was trimmed by 3 bases and J by 9 bases, leaving 9 bases between them. This CDR3 is CASSPSSLEQFF. Written as DNA, the CDR3 is TGTGCCAGCTCACCCTCGAGCCTTGAGCAGTTCTTC.

The CDR3, as DNA: TGTGCCACCAGTGATTTGGGGACAGGGATGTACACCGGGGAGCTGTTTTTT. Protein sequence: CATSDLGTGMYTGELFF. V usage is TRBV24-1 and J usage is TRBJ2-2; 9 nucleotides line up with TRBD1. The CDR3 is 17 residues long. With V trimmed by 0 bases and J by 3 bases, 4 bases remained unmatched. The germline V gene encodes CDR1 KGHDR and CDR2 SFDVKD.

In nucleotides, the CDR3 is TGTGCCAGCAGCATACAGGGGAGCAATCAGCCCCAGCATTTT. This codes for CASSIQGSNQPQHF. This sequence joins TRBV7-9 and TRBJ1-5; TRBD1 agrees at 7 bases. Germline lookup yields CDR1 SEHNR and CDR2 FQNEAQ (reference sequence). The CDR3 is 14 residues long. J lost 1 base, V lost 5 bases, and 2 bases had no gene match.

The V gene is TRBV7-2, the J gene TRBJ2-2, with unresolved D. The germline V gene encodes CDR1 SGHTA and CDR2 FQGNSA. The CDR3 spans 17 residues. The V end lost 2 bases, the J end lost 0 bases, and 13 bases lay between the germline ends. The chain's CDR3 is CASSLRNIPPNTGELFF. The CDR3 DNA sequence: TGTGCCAGCAGCTTAAGAAACATCCCCCCGAACACCGGGGAGCTGTTTTTT.

The chain recombines TRBV7-9 with TRBJ2-3; 7 nucleotides match TRBD2. This CDR3 has 14 residues. Germline V gene lookup returns CDR1 SEHNR and CDR2 FQNEAQ (reference sequence). Losses at the gene ends were 7 bases for V and 0 bases for J; bases not matched to a gene: 4. The CDR3 DNA reads TGTGCCAGCATCGCGGGGGTTAGCACAGATACGCAGTATTTT. Translating gives CASIAGVSTDTQYF.

The genes are TRBV13 and TRBJ2-3, with 10 bases fitting TRBD2. Germline assignment: CDR1 PRHDT and CDR2 FYEKMQ (reference sequence). CDR3 size: 15 residues. After removal of 5 bases from V and 4 bases from J, the junction contained 6 bases not matched to a gene. The CDR3 is CASSAGLAGADTQYF. The CDR3 DNA reads TGTGCCAGCAGCGCGGGGCTAGCGGGAGCAGATACGCAGTATTTT. The whole variable domain, filled in from reference TRBV13 and TRBJ2-3, reads AAGVIQSPRHLIKEKRETATLKCYPIPRHDTVYWYQQGPGQDPQFLISFYEKMQSDKGSIPDRFSAQQFSDYHSELNMSSLELGDSALYFCASSAGLAGADTQYFGPGTRLTVL.

This chain links TRBV19 with TRBJ2-7, with D possibly TRBD2 on 6 matching bases. V dropped 6 bases and J dropped 2 bases, with 17 bases sitting between them. This CDR3 is built from 15 residues. Looked up from germline, CDR1 is LNHDA and CDR2 is SQIVND (reference sequence). The CDR3 DNA reads TGTGCCAGTAGCCCGGGCGCCGGGAGCCCCTACGAGCAGTACTTC. Its translation: CASSPGAGSPYEQYF. The full variable domain, with the rest looked up from reference TRBV19 and TRBJ2-7, is DGGITQSPKYLFRKEGQNVTLSCEQNLNHDAMYWYRQDPGQGLRLIYYSQIVNDFQKGDIAEGYSVSREKKESFPLTVTSAQKNPTAFYLCASSPGAGSPYEQYFGPGTRLTVT.